This T cell receptor beta chain stems from a study of cytomegalovirus exposure and HLA in healthy donors. General study results and limits: A link between a missense DCLRE1C variant and TCR beta V- and J-gene trimming emerged from a later analysis.

The germline CDR1 and CDR2 sequences are KGHSH and LQKENI. The ends lost 1 base at V and 5 bases at J; junction bases unmatched: 5. The CDR3 totals 16 residues. As to this clone: The antigen is unknown.

A multiplex PCR was run with 60 Vbeta primers and 13 Jbeta primers. Using immunoSEQ multiplex PCR, the repertoire was profiled, and TCRdb retains in-frame clones only, with some absent. This table lists more than 130,000 clones. V usage is TRBV18 and J usage is TRBJ2-2; 9 bases agree with TRBD2. The TCR sequence derives from a man aged 40-49 years in good health and CMV-seronegative. Input material: PBMCs. CDR3: CASSPQRGARTGELFF. DNA for the CDR3: TGTGCCAGCTCACCACAGCGGGGGGCAAGAACCGGGGAGCTGTTTTTT.